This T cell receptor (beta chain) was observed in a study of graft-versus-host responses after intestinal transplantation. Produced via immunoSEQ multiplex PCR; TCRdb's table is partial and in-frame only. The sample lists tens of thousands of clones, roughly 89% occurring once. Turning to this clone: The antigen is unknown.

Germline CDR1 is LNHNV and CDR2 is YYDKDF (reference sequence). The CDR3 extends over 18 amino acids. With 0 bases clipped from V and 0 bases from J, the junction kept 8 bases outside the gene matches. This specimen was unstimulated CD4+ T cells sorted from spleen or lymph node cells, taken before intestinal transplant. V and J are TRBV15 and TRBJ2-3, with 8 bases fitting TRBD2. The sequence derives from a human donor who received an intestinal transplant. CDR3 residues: CATSRDPGGVISTDTQYF. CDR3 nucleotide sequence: TGTGCCACCAGCAGAGACCCGGGGGGGGTAATAAGCACAGATACGCAGTATTTT.